This TCR beta chain is from a study of T cells in Graves' hyperthyroidism and ophthalmopathy. General study results and limits: Blood samples included most of the expanded thyroid clonotypes exceeding 0.001.

This clonotype occurred many times. Antigen: not known. Using RNA transcripts as the source, TCR beta CDR3 regions were amplified. Researchers ran a first-round RT-PCR on the TCR CDR3 using the HTBI primer set. In TCRdb, the multiplex PCR reads were re-called with MiXCR into one record per CDR3 protein. The data hold hundreds of thousands of distinct CDR3 sequences, with 45% observed a single time. V lost 4 bases to trimming and J lost 9 bases, with 19 bases between them. Germline lookup yields CDR1 SGHRS and CDR2 YFSETQ. The CDR3 is made up of 14 amino acids. Used for diagnoses were clinical symptoms, serum thyroxine and TRAb, thyroid ultrasound and orbital computed tomography.

The chain links TRBV5-1 to TRBJ1-2, with D possibly being TRBD1 (5 bases). The sample comprised peripheral blood or thyroid tissue (not recorded which). The source of this sequence is an adult man with Graves' disease, either hyperthyroidism or ophthalmopathy (not recorded which). CDR3 in amino acids: CASSEGGTSHSYTF. CDR3 nucleotide sequence: TGCGCCAGCAGCGAGGGCGGGACGTCGCACAGCTACACCTTC.